The 2 T cell receptor beta chains below all came from one sample that was sequenced in a study of technical replicates of blood from four donors (dated by TCRdb to the late 2010s). The method behind the library was the immunoSEQ multiplex PCR assay. The table was pulled from immuneACCESS by TCRdb, which kept in-frame rearrangements only. Such tables lose some clones; where checked, under half of the loss comes from unresolved V genes, and the rest has no known cause. The sample has 75,000 to 100,000 clones on record, 75% to 95% of them singletons. Approximately 0.3% of the sample belongs to the ten largest clones. The sample comprised T cells isolated from PBMCs. Receptors were obtained from a human donor in good health.

This rearrangement joins TRBV6-5 to TRBJ2-7; 7 bases fit TRBD1. This CDR3 has 14 residues. V dropped 6 bases and J dropped 6; count of bases not matched to a gene: 11. Germline lookup yields CDR1 MNHEY and CDR2 SVGAGI. CDR3 in amino acids: CASSPTGVRGEQYF. The CDR3 DNA reads as TGTGCCAGCAGCCCAACAGGGGTTCGCGGCGAGCAGTACTTC.

V is TRBV28 and J is TRBJ1-5; D is perhaps TRBD1 (5 bases). The germline V and J ends were trimmed by 5 bases and 0 bases, with 8 bases remaining between them. The CDR3 is 14 residues long. Germline values: CDR1 MDHEN, CDR2 SYDVKM. This CDR3 is CASSPGGSNQPQHF. CDR3 coding DNA: TGTGCCAGCAGTCCCGGGGGTAGCAATCAGCCCCAGCATTTT.